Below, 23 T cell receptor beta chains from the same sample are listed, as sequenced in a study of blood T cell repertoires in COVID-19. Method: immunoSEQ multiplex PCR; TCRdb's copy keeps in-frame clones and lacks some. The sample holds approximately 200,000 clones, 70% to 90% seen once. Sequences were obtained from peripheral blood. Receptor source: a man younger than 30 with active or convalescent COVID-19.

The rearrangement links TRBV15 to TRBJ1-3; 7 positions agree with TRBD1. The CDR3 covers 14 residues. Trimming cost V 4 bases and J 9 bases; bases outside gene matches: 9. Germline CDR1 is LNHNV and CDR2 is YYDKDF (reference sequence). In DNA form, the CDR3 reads TGTGCCACCAGCACCCGACAGGGTAGGGGCACCATATATTTT. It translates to CATSTRQGRGTIYF.

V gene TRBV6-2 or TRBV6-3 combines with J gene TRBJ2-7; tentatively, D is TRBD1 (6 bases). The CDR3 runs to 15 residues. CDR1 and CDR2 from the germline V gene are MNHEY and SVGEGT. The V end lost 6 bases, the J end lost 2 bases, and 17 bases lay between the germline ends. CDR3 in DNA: TGTGCCAGCAGCACCCAGGGGACCCTGACCTACGAGCAGTACTTC. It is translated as CASSTQGTLTYEQYF.

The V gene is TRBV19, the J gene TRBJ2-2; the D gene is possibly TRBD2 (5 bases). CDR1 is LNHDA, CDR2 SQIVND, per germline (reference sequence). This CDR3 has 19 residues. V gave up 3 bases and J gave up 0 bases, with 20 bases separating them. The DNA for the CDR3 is TGTGCCAGTAGTATGGACGGGAATTACTTTCGTGCGAACACCGGGGAGCTGTTTTTT. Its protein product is CASSMDGNYFRANTGELFF.

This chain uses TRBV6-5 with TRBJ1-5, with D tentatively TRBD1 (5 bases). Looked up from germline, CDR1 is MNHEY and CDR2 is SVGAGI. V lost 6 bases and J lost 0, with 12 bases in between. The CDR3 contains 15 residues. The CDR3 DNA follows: TGTGCCAGCAGCCTACTCAGGGATAGCAATCAGCCCCAGCATTTT. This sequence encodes CASSLLRDSNQPQHF.

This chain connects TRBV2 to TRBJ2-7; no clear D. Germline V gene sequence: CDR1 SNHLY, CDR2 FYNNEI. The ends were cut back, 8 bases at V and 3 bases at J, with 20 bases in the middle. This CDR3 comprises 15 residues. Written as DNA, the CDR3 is TGTGCCAGCCAAGCCTCCCGAGCGAGAATCTACGAGCAGTACTTC. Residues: CASQASRARIYEQYF. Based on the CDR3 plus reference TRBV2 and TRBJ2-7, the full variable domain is EPEVTQTPSHQVTQMGQEVILRCVPISNHLYFYWYRQILGQKVEFLVSFYNNEISEKSEIFDDQFSVERPDGSNFTLKIRSTKLEDSAMYFCASQASRARIYEQYFGPGTRLTVT.

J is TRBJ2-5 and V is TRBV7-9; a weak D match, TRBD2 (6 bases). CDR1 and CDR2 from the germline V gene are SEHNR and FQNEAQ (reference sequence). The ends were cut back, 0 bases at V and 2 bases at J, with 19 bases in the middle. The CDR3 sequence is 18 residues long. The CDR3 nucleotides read TGTGCCAGCAGCTTAGCGAATTCCCCGACTAGTTGGCAAGAGACCCAGTACTTC. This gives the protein CASSLANSPTSWQETQYF.

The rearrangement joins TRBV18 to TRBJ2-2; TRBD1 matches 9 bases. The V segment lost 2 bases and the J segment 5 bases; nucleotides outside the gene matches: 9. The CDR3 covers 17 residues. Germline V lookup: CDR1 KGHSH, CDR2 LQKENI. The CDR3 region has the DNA TGTGCCAGCTCACCATCACCGGGACAGGGTACTACCGGGGAGCTGTTTTTT. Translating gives CASSPSPGQGTTGELFF.

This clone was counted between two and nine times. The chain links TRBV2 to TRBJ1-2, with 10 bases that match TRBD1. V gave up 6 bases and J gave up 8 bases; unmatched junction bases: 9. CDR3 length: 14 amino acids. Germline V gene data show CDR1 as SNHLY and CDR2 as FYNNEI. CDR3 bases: TGTGCCAGCAGGAGGGGGACAGGGGTGAGGGGCTACACCTTC. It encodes CASRRGTGVRGYTF. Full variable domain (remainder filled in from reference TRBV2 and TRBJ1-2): EPEVTQTPSHQVTQMGQEVILRCVPISNHLYFYWYRQILGQKVEFLVSFYNNEISEKSEIFDDQFSVERPDGSNFTLKIRSTKLEDSAMYFCASRRGTGVRGYTFGSGTRLTVV.

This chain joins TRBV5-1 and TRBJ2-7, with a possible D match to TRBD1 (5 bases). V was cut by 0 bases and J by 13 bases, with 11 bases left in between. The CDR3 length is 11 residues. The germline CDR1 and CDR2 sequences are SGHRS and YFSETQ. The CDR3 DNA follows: TGCGCCAGCAGCTTGGGTGACAGAGAATACTTC. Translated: CASSLGDREYF.

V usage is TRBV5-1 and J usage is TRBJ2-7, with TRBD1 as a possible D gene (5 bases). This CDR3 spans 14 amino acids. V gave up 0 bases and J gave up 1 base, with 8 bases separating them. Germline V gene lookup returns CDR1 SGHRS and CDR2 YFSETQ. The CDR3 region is CASSLVQGSYEQYF. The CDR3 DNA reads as TGCGCCAGCAGCTTGGTTCAGGGATCCTACGAGCAGTACTTC. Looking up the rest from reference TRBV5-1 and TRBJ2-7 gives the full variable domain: KAGVTQTPRYLIKTRGQQVTLSCSPISGHRSVSWYQQTPGQGLQFLFEYFSETQRNKGNFPGRFSGRQFSNSRSEMNVSTLELGDSALYLCASSLVQGSYEQYFGPGTRLTVT.

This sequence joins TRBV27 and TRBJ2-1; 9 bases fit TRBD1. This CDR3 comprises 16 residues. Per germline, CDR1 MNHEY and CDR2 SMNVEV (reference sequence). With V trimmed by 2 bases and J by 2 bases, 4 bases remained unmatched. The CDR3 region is CASSLGTGSPYNEQFF. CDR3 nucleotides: TGTGCCAGCAGTTTAGGGACAGGGTCCCCCTACAATGAGCAGTTCTTC.

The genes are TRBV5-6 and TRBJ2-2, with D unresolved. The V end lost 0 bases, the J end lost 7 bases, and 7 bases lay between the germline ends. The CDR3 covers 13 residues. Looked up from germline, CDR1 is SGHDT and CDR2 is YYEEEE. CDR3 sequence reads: CASSLAPNGELFF. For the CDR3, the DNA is TGTGCCAGCAGCTTGGCCCCTAACGGGGAGCTGTTTTTT.

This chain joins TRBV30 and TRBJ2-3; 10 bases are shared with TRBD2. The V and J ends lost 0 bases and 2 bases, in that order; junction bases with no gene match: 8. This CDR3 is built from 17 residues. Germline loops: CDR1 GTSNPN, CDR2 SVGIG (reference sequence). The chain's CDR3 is CAWSVSRTSGYTDTQYF. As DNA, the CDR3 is TGTGCCTGGAGTGTATCCAGGACTAGCGGCTACACAGATACGCAGTATTTT.

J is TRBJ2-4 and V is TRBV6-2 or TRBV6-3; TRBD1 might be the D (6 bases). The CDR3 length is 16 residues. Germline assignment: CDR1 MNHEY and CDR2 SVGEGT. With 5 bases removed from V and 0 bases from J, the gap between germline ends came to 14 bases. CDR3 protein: CASSETGPLAKNIQYF. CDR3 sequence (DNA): TGTGCCAGCAGTGAGACAGGTCCCCTAGCCAAAAACATTCAGTACTTC.

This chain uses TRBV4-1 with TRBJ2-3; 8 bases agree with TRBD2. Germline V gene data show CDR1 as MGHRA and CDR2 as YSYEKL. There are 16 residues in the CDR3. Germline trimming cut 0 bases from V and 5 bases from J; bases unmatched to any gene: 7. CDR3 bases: TGCGCCAGCAGCCAAGATACGTCGGGACTAGTAGATACGCAGTATTTT. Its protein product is CASSQDTSGLVDTQYF.

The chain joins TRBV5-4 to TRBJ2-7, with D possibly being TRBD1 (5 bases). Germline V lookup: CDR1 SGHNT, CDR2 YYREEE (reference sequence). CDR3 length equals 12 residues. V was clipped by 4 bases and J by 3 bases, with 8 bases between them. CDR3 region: CASSQDSYEQYF. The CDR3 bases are TGTGCCAGCAGCCAAGACAGCTACGAGCAGTACTTC.

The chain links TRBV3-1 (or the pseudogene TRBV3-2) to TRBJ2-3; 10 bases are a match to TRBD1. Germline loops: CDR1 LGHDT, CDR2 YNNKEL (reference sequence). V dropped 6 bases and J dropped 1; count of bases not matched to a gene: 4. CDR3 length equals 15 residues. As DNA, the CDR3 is TGTGCCAGCAGGACAGGGGGCGCCCGCACAGATACGCAGTATTTT. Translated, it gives CASRTGGARTDTQYF.

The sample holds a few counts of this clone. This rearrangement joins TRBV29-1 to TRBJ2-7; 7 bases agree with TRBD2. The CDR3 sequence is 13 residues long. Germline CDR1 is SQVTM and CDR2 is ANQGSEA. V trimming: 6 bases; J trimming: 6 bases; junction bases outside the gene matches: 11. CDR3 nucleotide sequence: TGCAGCGTCGTATTGGACGGGGGGAGCGAGCAGTACTTC. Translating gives CSVVLDGGSEQYF.

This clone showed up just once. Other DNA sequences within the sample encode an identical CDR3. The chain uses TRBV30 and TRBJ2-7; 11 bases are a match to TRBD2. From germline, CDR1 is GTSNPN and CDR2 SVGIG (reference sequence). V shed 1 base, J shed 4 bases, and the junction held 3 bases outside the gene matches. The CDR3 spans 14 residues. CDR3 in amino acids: CAWSAGTSGYEQYF. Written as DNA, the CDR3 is TGTGCCTGGAGTGCCGGGACTAGCGGATACGAGCAGTACTTC.

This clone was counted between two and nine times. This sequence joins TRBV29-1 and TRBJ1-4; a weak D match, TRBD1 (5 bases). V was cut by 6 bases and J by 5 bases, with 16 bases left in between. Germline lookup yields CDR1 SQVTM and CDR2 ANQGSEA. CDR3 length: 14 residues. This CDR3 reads CSVVLPGHNEKLFF. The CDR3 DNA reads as TGCAGCGTCGTTCTTCCAGGGCACAATGAAAAACTGTTTTTT.

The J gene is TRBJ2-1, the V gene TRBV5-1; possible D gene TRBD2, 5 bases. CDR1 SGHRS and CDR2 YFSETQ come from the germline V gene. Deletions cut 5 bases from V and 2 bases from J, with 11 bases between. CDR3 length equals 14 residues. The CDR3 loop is CASRALEAYNEQFF. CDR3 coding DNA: TGCGCCAGCAGGGCGTTGGAGGCCTACAATGAGCAGTTCTTC.

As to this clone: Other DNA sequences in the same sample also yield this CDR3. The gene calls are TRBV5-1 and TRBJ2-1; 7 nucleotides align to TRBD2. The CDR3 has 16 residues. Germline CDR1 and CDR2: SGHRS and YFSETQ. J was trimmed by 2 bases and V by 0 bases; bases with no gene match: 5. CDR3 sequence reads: CASSLAGLAAYNEQFF. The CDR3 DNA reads TGCGCCAGCAGCTTGGCCGGGCTAGCGGCCTACAATGAGCAGTTCTTC.

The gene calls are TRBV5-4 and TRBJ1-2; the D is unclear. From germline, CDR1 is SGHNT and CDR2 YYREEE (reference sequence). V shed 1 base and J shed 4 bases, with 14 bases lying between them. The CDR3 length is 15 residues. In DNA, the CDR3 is TGTGCCAGCAGCTTGCCGGGGTCTCCTTTCTATGGCTACACCTTC. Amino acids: CASSLPGSPFYGYTF.